The subject of this entry is one TCR beta chain. The source of the sample is a study of technical replicates of blood from several donors. Germline CDR1 reads SNHLY; CDR2 reads FYNNEI. V lost 6 bases, J lost 5 bases, and 13 bases lay in between. The CDR3 consists of 13 residues. Clones were read by immunoSEQ multiplex PCR, and TCRdb kept only the in-frame ones, dropping some. The table has fewer than 110,000 clones, 96% seen once; the top ten hold 0.21%. The clonotype was recovered from a human donor in good health. Sequencing input: T cells isolated from PBMCs. The rearrangement links TRBV2 to TRBJ1-2; tentatively, D is TRBD1 (5 bases). The CDR3 sequence: CASRRDREYGYTF. CDR3 nucleotides: TGTGCCAGCAGAAGAGACAGAGAATATGGCTACACCTTC.